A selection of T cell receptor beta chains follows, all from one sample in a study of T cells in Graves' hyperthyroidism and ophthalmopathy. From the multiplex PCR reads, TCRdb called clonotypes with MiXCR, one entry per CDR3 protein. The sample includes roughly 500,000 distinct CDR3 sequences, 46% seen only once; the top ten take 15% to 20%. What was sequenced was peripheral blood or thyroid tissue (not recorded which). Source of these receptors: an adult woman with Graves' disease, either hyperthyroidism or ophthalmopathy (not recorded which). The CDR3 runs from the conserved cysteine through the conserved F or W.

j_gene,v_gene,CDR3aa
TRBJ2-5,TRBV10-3,CAISFDRGETQYF
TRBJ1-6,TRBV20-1,CSASQGDNSPLHF
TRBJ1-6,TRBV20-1,CSARNSYNSPLHF
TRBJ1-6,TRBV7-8,CASSLGGQGASPLHF
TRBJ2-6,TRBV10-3,CAISRVDGANVLTF
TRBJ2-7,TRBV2,CASTGTVYEQYF
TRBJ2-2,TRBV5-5,CASSLVVRGTGELFF
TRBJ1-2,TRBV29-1,CSVVHDGGYGYTF
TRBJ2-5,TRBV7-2,CASILTGFGETQYF
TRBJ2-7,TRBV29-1,CSQVASGSYEQYF
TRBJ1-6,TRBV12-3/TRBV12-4,CASSRSGNSPLHF
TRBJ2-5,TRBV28,CASSLPSTSGLQETQYF
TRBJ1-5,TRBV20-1,CSAGPGQPNQPQHF
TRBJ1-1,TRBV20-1,CSARAGGPGTEAFF
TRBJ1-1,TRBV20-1,CSALTLNTEAFF
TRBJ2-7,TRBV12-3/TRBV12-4,CASRGAGGSDEQYF
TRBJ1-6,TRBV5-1,CASSLGRSGDNSPLHF
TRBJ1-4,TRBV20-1,CSARGTTNEKLFF
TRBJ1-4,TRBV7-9,CASSPGASNEKLFF
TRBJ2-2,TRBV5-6,CASSQMGQNTGELFF
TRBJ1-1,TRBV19,CASSIGTENTEAFF
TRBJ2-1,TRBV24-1,CATSVGGEQFF
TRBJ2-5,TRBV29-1,CSVGTEETRYF
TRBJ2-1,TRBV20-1,CSARDASGRRNEQFF
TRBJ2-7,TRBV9,CASSVTPGLVYEQYF
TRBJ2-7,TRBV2,CASGRVVYEQYF
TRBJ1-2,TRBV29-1,CSRRNAAGNGYTF
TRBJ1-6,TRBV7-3,CASSSVSSYNSPLHF
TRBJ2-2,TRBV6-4,CASSGDTNTGELFF
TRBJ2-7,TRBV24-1,CARDSSRYEQYF
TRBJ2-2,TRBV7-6,CASSFSSNRATGELFF
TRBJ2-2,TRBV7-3,CASSLSDSYTGELFF
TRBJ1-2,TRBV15,CATSSPLYGRQLEGANYGYTF
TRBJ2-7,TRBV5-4,CASSFNRGVYEQYF
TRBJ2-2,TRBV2,CANGQRYTGELFF
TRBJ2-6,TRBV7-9,CASSELQGSGANVLTF
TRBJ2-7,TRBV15,CATRAEAGGPYEQYF
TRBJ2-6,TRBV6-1,CASAVNPSGANVLTF
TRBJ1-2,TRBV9,CASSQWDSHGYTF
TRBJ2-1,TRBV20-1,CSASTNEQFF